These 9 T cell receptor beta chains were all obtained from the same sample, sequenced in a study of post-analysis software for immune sequencing data. Study-wide findings and caveats: In patients, about 5 TRBV segments were more frequent than in controls, with TRBV5-6, TRBV5-1 and TRBV20-1 among them.

Each TCR beta cDNA library carried unique molecular identifiers. Via MiXCR, TCRdb re-called the PCR reads, giving one row per CDR3 protein. The repertoire includes approximately 630,000 distinct CDR3 sequences, around 64% of them detected once, and over 9% sits in the top ten. These TCRs are of unknown antigen specificity. Sequenced sample: blood. These receptors were collected from a girl aged 2 to 10 with multiple sclerosis.

The chain carries TRBV6-5 and TRBJ2-1; TRBD2 agrees at 8 bases. The junction had 18 bases not matched to a gene; V was cut back by 0 bases and J by 11 bases. Germline-derived CDR1 and CDR2 are MNHEY and SVGAGI. The CDR3 runs 18 residues. CDR3 nucleotides: TGTGCCAGCAGTTACTCCACCAGCGGGGGCGCCCAGACTAAGAAGCAGTTCTTC. This codes for CASSYSTSGGAQTKKQFF.

V gene TRBV7-9 combines with J gene TRBJ2-7, with TRBD2 matching over 7 bases. Per the germline V gene, CDR1 is SEHNR and CDR2 is FQNEAQ (reference sequence). V gave up 7 bases and J gave up 0 bases; unmatched junction bases: 9. The CDR3 covers 15 residues. CDR3 bases: TGTGCCAGCACTCCTAGCGGTGGAGTCTCCTACGAGCAGTACTTC. Translating gives CASTPSGGVSYEQYF.

The V and J genes are TRBV6-5 and TRBJ1-1, with D tentatively TRBD1 (6 bases). The V and J ends lost 5 bases and 4 bases respectively, with 17 bases between them. From germline, CDR1 is MNHEY and CDR2 SVGAGI. CDR3 length equals 15 residues. The CDR3 spells CASSDPQGLGTEAFF. The CDR3 DNA is TGTGCCAGCAGTGATCCACAGGGATTGGGCACTGAAGCTTTCTTT.

In this sample, this clonotype turned up a few times. The J gene is TRBJ2-3, the V gene TRBV6-6, with 9 bases that match TRBD2. J gave up 5 bases and V 10 bases, and 10 bases lay outside the gene matches. Germline-derived CDR1 and CDR2 are MNHNY and SVGAGI (reference sequence). This CDR3 spans 14 amino acids. Written as DNA, the CDR3 is TGTGCCACCGCGCGGGGGGGGCCGGGAGATACGCAGTATTTT. Protein product: CATARGGPGDTQYF.

The chain couples TRBV4-1 to TRBJ2-1; D gene unclear. Germline V gene lookup returns CDR1 MGHRA and CDR2 YSYEKL. The V end was cut by 3 bases, the J end by 3 bases, with 15 bases between. The length of the CDR3 is 16 residues. The CDR3 region has the DNA TGCGCCAGCAGCCAGGGTGGGTCCCCCCGCTACAATGAGCAGTTCTTC. Translated: CASSQGGSPRYNEQFF.

The genes are TRBV20-1 and TRBJ2-5; D gene uncertain. The CDR3 consists of 12 residues. In germline, CDR1 is DFQATT, CDR2 SNEGSKA (reference sequence). V was shortened by 0 bases and J by 5 bases, with 7 bases between the two germline ends. CDR3 DNA: TGCAGTGCTAGAGACTCTGCGGAGACCCAGTACTTC. Its protein is CSARDSAETQYF.

This clonotype was observed once. The CDR3 protein is CASSLGVGAAYQETQYF. CDR3 coding DNA: TGTGCCAGCAGTCTGGGCGTTGGGGCGGCCTACCAAGAGACCCAGTACTTC. The J gene is TRBJ2-5, the V gene TRBV12-3 or TRBV12-4, with D tentatively TRBD1 (5 bases). Trimming took 5 bases from V and 0 from J, leaving 19 bases between them. The CDR3 length is 17 residues.

This clonotype has only one observation. The chain couples TRBV7-9 to TRBJ2-1, with TRBD2 identical over 9 bases. The CDR3 has 19 amino acids. CDR1 and CDR2 from the germline V gene are SEHNR and FQNEAQ (reference sequence). The junction had 20 bases not matched to a gene; V was cut back by 5 bases and J by 6 bases. CDR3 sequence reads: CASSPGTGRMGLALNEQFF. The DNA for the CDR3 is TGTGCCAGCAGCCCCGGCACAGGGAGAATGGGACTAGCTCTCAATGAGCAGTTCTTC.

The chain has TRBV15 and TRBJ1-6; the D is unclear. The CDR3 totals 16 residues. V dropped 2 bases and J dropped 6 bases, with 14 bases sitting between them. Germline V gene sequence: CDR1 LNHNV, CDR2 YYDKDF (reference sequence). CDR3 nucleotides: TGTGCCACCAGCAGACACACGGGGTCGTCTAATTCACCCCTCCACTTT. Amino acids: CATSRHTGSSNSPLHF.